Given below is one T cell receptor (beta chain) in context. The RNA input was about 0.5 to 1 ug, and it was reverse transcribed with random hexamers. The authors amplified TCR beta CDR3 across 54 Vbeta and 13 Jbeta using immunoSEQ multiplex PCR. From the immunoSEQ multiplex PCR reads, TCRdb called clonotypes with MiXCR, one entry per CDR3 protein. The repertoire holds 70,000 to 100,000 distinct CDR3 sequences, with approximately 96% as singletons. The data stem from a study of CD8 T cells in Susac syndrome. CDR1 is LNHNV, CDR2 YYDKDF, per germline (reference sequence). The CDR3 spans 15 residues. Trimming took 3 bases from V and 4 from J; bases not matched to a gene: 7. TEMRA cells were FACS-enriched, while CD8+ and CD4+ T cells were negatively isolated.

Material: CD8+ T cells from PBMCs. The rearrangement links TRBV15 to TRBJ2-5; 8 positions match TRBD1. This sequence was found in a human donor with Susac syndrome. The DNA for the CDR3 is TGTGCCACCAGCAGGGCCAGGACAGGGAGAGAGACCCAGTACTTC. Translating it yields CATSRARTGRETQYF.